The T cell receptor (beta chain) described here comes from a study of blood T cell repertoires in COVID-19. Study-level information: Acute and convalescent COVID-19 samples came from the United States, Italy and Spain. PBMCs, B-cell-depleted T cells, or T cells provided the cDNA or gDNA that made up the material.

How the authors handled the data: Estimated nucleated cell counts came from reference gene primer amplification. Sequencing was performed with immunoSEQ multiplex PCR; in TCRdb, only in-frame clones are kept and a portion is missing. Clonal size and the V and J genes are those of that table, whereas D and trimming came from the DNA. Seen here are roughly 99,000 clones, around 88% observed once, and the top ten hold around 7%. The TCR comes from a man in his forties or fifties with active or convalescent COVID-19. What was sequenced was peripheral blood.

CDR3 DNA sequence: TGTGCCAGCTCACGGGGACAGGGACGTGGCAATGAGCAGTTCTTC. Its protein is CASSRGQGRGNEQFF. The V and J genes are TRBV18 and TRBJ2-1, with 9 positions matching TRBD1. Per germline, CDR1 KGHSH and CDR2 LQKENI. V lost 4 bases, J lost 6 bases, and 7 bases stayed unmatched. The CDR3 contains 15 residues.